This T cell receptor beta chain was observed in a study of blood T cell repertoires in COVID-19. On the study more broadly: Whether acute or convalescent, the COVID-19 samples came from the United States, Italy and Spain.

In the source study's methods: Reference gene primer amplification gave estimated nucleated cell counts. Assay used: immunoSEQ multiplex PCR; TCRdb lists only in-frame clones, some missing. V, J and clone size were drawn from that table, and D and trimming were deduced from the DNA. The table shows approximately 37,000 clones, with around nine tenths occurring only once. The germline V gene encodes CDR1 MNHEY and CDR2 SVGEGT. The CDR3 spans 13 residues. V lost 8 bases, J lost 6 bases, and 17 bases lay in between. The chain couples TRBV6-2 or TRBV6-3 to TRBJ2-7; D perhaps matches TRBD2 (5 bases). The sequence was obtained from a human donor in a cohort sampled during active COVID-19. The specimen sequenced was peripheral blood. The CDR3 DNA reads TGTGCCAGCCGCCTTGGTAGGGCGGGCGAGCAGTACTTC. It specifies CASRLGRAGEQYF.